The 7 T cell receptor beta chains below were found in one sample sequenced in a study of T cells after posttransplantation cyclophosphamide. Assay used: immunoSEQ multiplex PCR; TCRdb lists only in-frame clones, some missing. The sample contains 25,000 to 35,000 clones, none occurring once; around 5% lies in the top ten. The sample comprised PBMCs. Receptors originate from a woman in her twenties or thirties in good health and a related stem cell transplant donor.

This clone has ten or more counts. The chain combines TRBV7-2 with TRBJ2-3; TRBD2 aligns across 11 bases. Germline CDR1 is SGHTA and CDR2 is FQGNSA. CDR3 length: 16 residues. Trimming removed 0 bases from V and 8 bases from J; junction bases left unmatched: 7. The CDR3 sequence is CASSLAPSGGSVTQYF. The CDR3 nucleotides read TGTGCCAGCAGCTTAGCGCCTAGCGGGGGGTCGGTTACGCAGTATTTT.

CDR3 residues: CASSLETSQGETQYF. The DNA of the CDR3 is TGCGCCAGCAGCTTGGAAACTAGTCAAGGAGAGACCCAGTACTTC. This chain joins TRBV5-1 and TRBJ2-5; D possibly corresponds to TRBD2 (5 bases). Germline values: CDR1 SGHRS, CDR2 YFSETQ. Trimming stripped 0 bases from V and 4 bases from J, with 13 bases between. This CDR3 has 15 amino acids.

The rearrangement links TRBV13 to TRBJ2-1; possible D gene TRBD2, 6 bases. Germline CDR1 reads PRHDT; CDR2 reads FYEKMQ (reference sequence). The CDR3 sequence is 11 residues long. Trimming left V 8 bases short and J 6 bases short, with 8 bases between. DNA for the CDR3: TGTGCCAGCCTGGGGGGCAATGAGCAGTTCTTC. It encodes CASLGGNEQFF.

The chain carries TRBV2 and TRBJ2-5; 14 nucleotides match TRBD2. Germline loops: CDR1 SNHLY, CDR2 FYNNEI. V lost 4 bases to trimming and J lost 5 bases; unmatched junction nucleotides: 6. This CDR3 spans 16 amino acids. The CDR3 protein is CASSAGTSGGSETQYF. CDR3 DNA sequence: TGTGCCAGCAGTGCGGGGACTAGCGGGGGATCGGAGACCCAGTACTTC.

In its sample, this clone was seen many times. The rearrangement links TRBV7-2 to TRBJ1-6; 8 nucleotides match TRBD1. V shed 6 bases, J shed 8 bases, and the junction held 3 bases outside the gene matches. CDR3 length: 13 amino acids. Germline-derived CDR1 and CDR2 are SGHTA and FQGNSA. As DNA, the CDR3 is TGTGCCAGCAGGAGGGGACAGGATTCACCCCTCCACTTT. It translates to CASRRGQDSPLHF. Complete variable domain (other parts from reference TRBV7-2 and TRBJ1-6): GAGVSQSPSNKVTEKGKDVELRCDPISGHTALYWYRQSLGQGLEFLIYFQGNSAPDKSGLPSDRFSAERTGGSVSTLTIQRTQQEDSAVYLCASRRGQDSPLHFGNGTRLTVT.

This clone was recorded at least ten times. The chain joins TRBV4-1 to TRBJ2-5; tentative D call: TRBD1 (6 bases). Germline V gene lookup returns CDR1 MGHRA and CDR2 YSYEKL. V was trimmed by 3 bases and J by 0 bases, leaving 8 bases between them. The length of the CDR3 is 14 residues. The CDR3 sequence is CASSHGQYQETQYF. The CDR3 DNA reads TGCGCCAGCAGCCATGGACAGTACCAAGAGACCCAGTACTTC.

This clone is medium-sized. DNA of the CDR3: TGTGCCAGCAGTGAACTACACTCCACAGATACGCAGTATTTT. This sequence encodes CASSELHSTDTQYF. This chain uses TRBV6-4 with TRBJ2-3; D remains ambiguous. CDR1 and CDR2 (germline): MRHNA, SNTAGT. CDR3 length equals 14 residues. V was shortened by 3 bases and J by 2 bases, with 9 bases between the two germline ends.